The 12 T cell receptor beta chains listed next were all sequenced from one sample in a study of cytomegalovirus exposure and HLA in healthy donors. Assay: immunoSEQ multiplex PCR; the TCRdb copy retains only in-frame clones and omits some. The table has some 110,000 clones, 75% to 90% seen once; the top ten hold approximately 4.5%. Sequencing was done on a sample of PBMCs. Receptors originate from a man aged 18 to 35 in good health and CMV-seropositive.

The chain's CDR3 is CASSLGDRQYYGYTF. As DNA, the CDR3 is TGTGCCAGCAGCTTGGGGGACAGACAATACTATGGCTACACCTTC. The rearrangement joins TRBV5-6 to TRBJ1-2, with 7 bases matching TRBD1. Trimming cost V 0 bases and J 3 bases; bases outside gene matches: 5. CDR3 length equals 15 residues. Germline CDR1 is SGHDT and CDR2 is YYEEEE.

CDR3 amino acids: CASSLLDQQETQYF. CDR3 nucleotides: TGTGCCAGCAGCTTACTAGATCAACAAGAGACCCAGTACTTC. The chain links TRBV5-4 to TRBJ2-5; possible D gene TRBD2, 5 bases. Germline CDR1 reads SGHNT; CDR2 reads YYREEE (reference sequence). The V and J ends lost 2 bases and 2 bases respectively, with 10 bases between them. The CDR3 sequence is 14 residues long. Full variable domain (missing parts from reference TRBV5-4 and TRBJ2-5): ETGVTQSPTHLIKTRGQQVTLRCSSQSGHNTVSWYQQALGQGPQFIFQYYREEENGRGNFPPRFSGLQFPNYSSELNVNALELDDSALYLCASSLLDQQETQYFGPGTRLLVL.

The V call is TRBV10-1, the J call TRBJ2-2; D not certain. Trimming left V 3 bases short and J 3 bases short, with 5 bases between. The germline CDR1 and CDR2 sequences are WNHNN and SYGVQD (reference sequence). The CDR3 contains 13 residues. The CDR3 DNA follows: TGCGCCAGCAGTGACGGGTACACCGGGGAGCTGTTTTTT. Protein product: CASSDGYTGELFF.

The chain has TRBV5-1 and TRBJ2-5; 8 positions match TRBD1. CDR1 SGHRS and CDR2 YFSETQ come from the germline V gene. The CDR3 contains 13 residues. With V trimmed by 5 bases and J by 2 bases, 2 bases remained unmatched. The CDR3 region has the DNA TGCGCCAGCAGACACAGGGGGCAAGAGACCCAGTACTTC. This sequence encodes CASRHRGQETQYF. Combining the CDR3 with reference TRBV5-1 and TRBJ2-5 gives the whole variable domain KAGVTQTPRYLIKTRGQQVTLSCSPISGHRSVSWYQQTPGQGLQFLFEYFSETQRNKGNFPGRFSGRQFSNSRSEMNVSTLELGDSALYLCASRHRGQETQYFGPGTRLLVL.

V is TRBV11-2 and J is TRBJ2-5, with unresolved D. In germline, CDR1 is SGHAT, CDR2 FQNNGV. Trimming stripped 7 bases from V and 4 bases from J, with 13 bases between. The CDR3 covers 13 residues. Here the CDR3 DNA reads TGTGCCAGCACCCCCCCCTACGGAGAGACCCAGTACTTC. This translates into CASTPPYGETQYF.

The V call is TRBV15, the J call TRBJ2-3, with TRBD2 as a possible D gene (7 bases). This CDR3 contains 15 residues. Germline V CDR1 and CDR2: LNHNV, YYDKDF (reference sequence). Between the trimmed V and J ends, which lost 0 bases and 2 bases, there was a span of 9 bases. CDR3 sequence reads: CATSREGGPTDTQYF. As DNA, the CDR3 is TGTGCCACCAGCAGAGAGGGGGGGCCCACAGATACGCAGTATTTT. The full variable domain, rest sourced from reference TRBV15 and TRBJ2-3, is DAMVIQNPRYQVTQFGKPVTLSCSQTLNHNVMYWYQQKSSQAPKLLFHYYDKDFNNEADTPDNFQSRRPNTSFCFLDIRSPGLGDTAMYLCATSREGGPTDTQYFGPGTRLTVL.

The genes are TRBV7-9 and TRBJ2-7; 7 bases are shared with TRBD2. Germline V gene data show CDR1 as SEHNR and CDR2 as FQNEAQ (reference sequence). The CDR3 loop spans 14 amino acids. Trimming took 0 bases from V and 4 from J; bases not matched to a gene: 3. CDR3 in DNA: TGTGCCAGCAGCTTAGCGGAGGGAGGGTACGAGCAGTACTTC. The encoded protein is CASSLAEGGYEQYF.

This rearrangement joins TRBV6-6 to TRBJ1-2; no clear D. Germline V gives CDR1 MNHNY, CDR2 SVGAGI (reference sequence). This CDR3 contains 16 residues. V gave up 2 bases and J gave up 0 bases, with 13 bases separating them. The CDR3 region is CASSYTQTPANYGYTF. CDR3 sequence (DNA): TGTGCCAGCAGTTACACCCAGACACCCGCTAACTATGGCTACACCTTC.

The CDR3 region is CASRGPGGGLNQPQHF. CDR3 nucleotides: TGTGCCAGCAGGGGCCCGGGAGGGGGGCTTAATCAGCCCCAGCATTTT. The chain is built from TRBV6-6 and TRBJ1-5; a weak D match, TRBD1 (6 bases). The CDR3 runs to 16 residues. Germline V gene sequence: CDR1 MNHNY, CDR2 SVGAGI (reference sequence). The ends were cut back, 6 bases at V and 4 bases at J, with 19 bases in the middle.

This clone was counted a single time. The rearrangement joins TRBV27 to TRBJ2-1; TRBD1 agrees at 10 bases. With V trimmed by 6 bases and J by 6 bases, 14 bases remained unmatched. Per germline, CDR1 MNHEY and CDR2 SMNVEV (reference sequence). There are 17 residues in the CDR3. CDR3 bases: TGTGCCAGCAGCTCCCCGTCCCTGGGACAGGGGCTCAATGAGCAGTTCTTC. Translation: CASSSPSLGQGLNEQFF.

This clone has just a few counts. CDR3 nucleotide sequence: TGTGCCAGCAGCACCCGCTTCGGGACACCTGAAGCTTTCTTT. Translation: CASSTRFGTPEAFF. The J gene is TRBJ1-1, the V gene TRBV9, with D maybe TRBD1 (6 bases). Germline CDR1 is SGDLS and CDR2 is YYNGEE. Trimming removed 4 bases from V and 6 bases from J, with 16 bases in between. CDR3 length: 14 amino acids. Full variable domain (rest looked up from reference TRBV9 and TRBJ1-1): DSGVTQTPKHLITATGQRVTLRCSPRSGDLSVYWYQQSLDQGLQFLIQYYNGEERAKGNILERFSAQQFPDLHSELNLSSLELGDSALYFCASSTRFGTPEAFFGQGTRLTVV.

The chain combines TRBV5-5 with TRBJ1-1, with D perhaps TRBD1 (6 bases). V lost 2 bases, J lost 8 bases, and 7 bases lay in between. The CDR3 runs 11 residues. CDR1 is SGHKS, CDR2 YYEKEE, per germline (reference sequence). CDR3 in DNA: TGTGCCAGCAGCTTTGGGACAGAAGCTTTCTTT. This encodes CASSFGTEAFF.